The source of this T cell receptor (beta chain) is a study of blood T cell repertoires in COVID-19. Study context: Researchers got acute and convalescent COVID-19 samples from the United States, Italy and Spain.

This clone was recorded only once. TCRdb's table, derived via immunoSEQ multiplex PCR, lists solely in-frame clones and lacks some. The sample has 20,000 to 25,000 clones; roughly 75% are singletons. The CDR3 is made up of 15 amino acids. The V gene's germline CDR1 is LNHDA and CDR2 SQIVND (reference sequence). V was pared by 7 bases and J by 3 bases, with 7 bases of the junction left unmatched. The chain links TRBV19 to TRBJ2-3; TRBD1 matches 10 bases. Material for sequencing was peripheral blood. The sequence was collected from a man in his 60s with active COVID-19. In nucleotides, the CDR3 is TGTGCCAGTACCCTGGGGACAGGGGCGACAGATACGCAGTATTTT. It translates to CASTLGTGATDTQYF. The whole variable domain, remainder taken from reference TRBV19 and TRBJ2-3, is DGGITQSPKYLFRKEGQNVTLSCEQNLNHDAMYWYRQDPGQGLRLIYYSQIVNDFQKGDIAEGYSVSREKKESFPLTVTSAQKNPTAFYLCASTLGTGATDTQYFGPGTRLTVL.